The T cell receptor beta chain under discussion was sequenced for a study of Ad26.COV2.S vaccination and SARS-CoV-2 variants. On the study more broadly: Once or twice, 56 days apart, Ad26.COV2.S was delivered intramuscularly.

TCRdb's table, derived via immunoSEQ multiplex PCR, lists solely in-frame clones and lacks some. The sample has 300,000 to 350,000 clones; roughly 84% are singletons. Treatment specified: 15 to 20 received Ad26.COV2.S at low or high dose, single or two shots; 5 received placebo; per-sample allocation not given. Material that was analyzed had been drawn on day 63 after the first vaccine or placebo injection. Trimming cost V 4 bases and J 3 bases, with 16 bases left between them. Germline V gene lookup returns CDR1 SGHDT and CDR2 YYEEEE. The CDR3 is made up of 15 amino acids. Sequencing was performed on peripheral blood, taken in a trial of Ad26.COV2.S vaccine versus placebo. V usage is TRBV5-6 and J usage is TRBJ1-2; the D gene is possibly TRBD1 (6 bases). This clonotype was obtained from a person between 18 and 59 years old who received the Ad26.COV2.S COVID-19 vaccine or a placebo. CDR3 region: CASSRGQGGYYGYTF. In nucleotides, the CDR3 is TGTGCCAGCAGCCGGGGGCAGGGCGGATACTATGGCTACACCTTC.